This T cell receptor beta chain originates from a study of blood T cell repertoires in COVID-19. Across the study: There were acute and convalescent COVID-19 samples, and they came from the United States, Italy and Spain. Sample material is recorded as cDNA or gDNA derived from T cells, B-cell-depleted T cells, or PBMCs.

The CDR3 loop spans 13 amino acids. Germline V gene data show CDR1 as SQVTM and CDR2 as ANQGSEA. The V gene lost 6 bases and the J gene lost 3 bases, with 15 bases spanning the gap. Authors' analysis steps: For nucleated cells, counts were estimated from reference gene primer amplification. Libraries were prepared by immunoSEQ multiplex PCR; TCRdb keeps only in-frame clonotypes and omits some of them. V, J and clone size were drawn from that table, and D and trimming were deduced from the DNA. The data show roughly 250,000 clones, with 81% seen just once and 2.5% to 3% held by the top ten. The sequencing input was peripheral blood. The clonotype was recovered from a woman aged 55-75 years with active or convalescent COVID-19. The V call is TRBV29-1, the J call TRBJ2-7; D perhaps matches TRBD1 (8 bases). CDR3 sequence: CSVVQGGNYEQYF. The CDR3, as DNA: TGCAGCGTCGTACAGGGGGGGAACTACGAGCAGTACTTC.